This T cell receptor (beta chain) was profiled in a study of OX40 agonist ivuxolimab in advanced cancers. Study as a whole: Among those enrolled, mean age was approximately 60 years (range roughly 20 to 85) and about 82% were male.

In its sample, this clone ranks as large. Trimming left V 0 bases short and J 0 bases short, with 9 bases between. Germline CDR1 and CDR2: LGHNA and YSLEER. The CDR3 is made up of 17 amino acids. The table came from immunoSEQ multiplex PCR; TCRdb's copy has only in-frame clones and leaves some out. The table shows around 27,000 clones, with about three quarters occurring only once. Anyone with autoimmune disease history or systemic immunosuppression was excluded. The receptor was isolated from an adult with an advanced solid tumor such as melanoma, head and neck, liver or kidney cancer. Sample: CD4+ or CD8+ T cells sorted from blood, taken in a trial of the OX40 agonist ivuxolimab. The V gene is TRBV4-3, the J gene TRBJ2-6; D is unclear. CDR3 protein: CASSQDLKGSGANVLTF. In DNA, the CDR3 is TGCGCCAGCAGCCAAGATCTGAAGGGCTCTGGGGCCAACGTCCTGACTTTC.